The source of this T cell receptor (beta chain) is a study of CD8+CD57+ T cells in acquired aplastic anemia. The overall study: Quantities of DNA derived from sorted CD4+ and CD8+ cells averaged 3.2 ug.

V gave up 0 bases and J gave up 8 bases, with 9 bases separating them. The CDR3 extends over 14 amino acids. Germline V gene data show CDR1 as SGDLS and CDR2 as YYNGEE. CD8+CD57+ cell expansion had been shown by flow cytometry in patients chosen for sequencing. The cohort consisted entirely of patients having severe acquired aplastic anemia. Patient blood was sampled before any therapy had been received. In this sample, this clonotype turned up many times. Investigators profiled TCR beta VDJ and CDR3 from genomic DNA template. TCRdb reanalysed the reads using MiXCR and keeps one entry per CDR3 protein. The table shows around 500,000 distinct CDR3 sequences, with around 30% occurring only once.

This clonotype was sampled from a human donor with aplastic anemia. The rearrangement uses TRBV9 and TRBJ1-6; D uncertain. Sample: sorted CD4+, CD8+, or CD8+CD57+ T cells (not recorded which) from PBMCs. The CDR3 sequence is CASSVGPADSPLHF. The DNA of the CDR3 is TGTGCCAGCAGCGTAGGCCCAGCGGATTCACCCCTCCACTTT.